Shown below are 28 T cell receptor beta chains from a single sample sequenced in a study of cytomegalovirus exposure and HLA in healthy donors (dated by TCRdb to 2017 to 2019). The receptor library was made with the immunoSEQ multiplex PCR assay. The multiplex PCR relied on a mix of 60 forward primers for TCR Vbeta segments and 13 reverse primers for TCR Jbeta segments. TCRdb stores this immuneACCESS table with in-frame sequences only. Part of the clones is absent; in the studies checked, under half of the shortfall reflects unresolved V genes, and no reason is known for the rest. The sample records about 120,000 clones, about 78% of which are singletons. Around 12% of the sample is in the top ten clones. The sequencing sample was made of PBMCs. All receptors derive from a woman aged 40-49 years in good health and CMV-seropositive.

This chain joins TRBV30 and TRBJ1-2; TRBD1 might be the D (5 bases). Trimming stripped 1 base from V and 3 bases from J, with 15 bases between. The CDR3 is 15 amino acids. Germline CDR1 is GTSNPN and CDR2 is SVGIG (reference sequence). The CDR3 region is CAWSAGRGAHYGYTF. The CDR3 nucleotides are TGTGCCTGGAGTGCGGGGAGGGGCGCCCACTATGGCTACACCTTC.

The J gene is TRBJ2-1, the V gene TRBV5-4; 10 nucleotides agree with TRBD2. Germline CDR1 and CDR2: SGHNT and YYREEE (reference sequence). Trimming took 2 bases from V and 8 from J; bases not matched to a gene: 7. This CDR3 spans 15 amino acids. The CDR3 reads CASSFGSGGAYEQFF. DNA for the CDR3: TGTGCCAGCAGCTTTGGGAGCGGGGGGGCCTATGAGCAGTTCTTC.

The chain recombines TRBV4-2 with TRBJ2-2; D is ambiguous. Germline V gene lookup returns CDR1 LGHNA and CDR2 YNFKEQ. Trimming cost V 2 bases and J 7 bases, with 5 bases left between them. This CDR3 contains 12 residues. CDR3 sequence: CASSQRVGELFF. The CDR3 DNA is TGTGCCAGCAGCCAACGGGTCGGGGAGCTGTTTTTT.

The rearrangement links TRBV25-1 to TRBJ1-6; TRBD1 aligns across 7 bases. Unmatched junction bases numbered 1, after V lost 4 bases and J lost 4 bases. The CDR3 is 14 residues long. Germline assignment: CDR1 MGHDK and CDR2 SYGVNS. The CDR3 loop is CASSVTGYNSPLHF. The CDR3 DNA follows: TGTGCCAGCAGTGTGACAGGGTATAATTCACCCCTCCACTTT.

V usage is TRBV5-1 and J usage is TRBJ1-1; TRBD1 might be the D (6 bases). CDR3 length equals 14 residues. Germline CDR1 SGHRS, CDR2 YFSETQ. V lost 4 bases, J lost 0 bases, and 10 bases lay in between. The CDR3 DNA reads as TGCGCCAGCAGCGTGGGGGCCTTGAACACTGAAGCTTTCTTT. Translating it yields CASSVGALNTEAFF.

This clone was counted a few times. The rearrangement uses TRBV7-9 and TRBJ2-5, with 9 bases matching TRBD2. The germline V gene has CDR1 SEHNR and CDR2 FQNEAQ (reference sequence). The CDR3 totals 15 residues. Unmatched junction bases numbered 10, after V lost 6 bases and J lost 5 bases. The CDR3 is CASSGGSGTSETQYF. The CDR3 DNA follows: TGTGCCAGCAGTGGCGGTTCCGGGACTAGCGAGACCCAGTACTTC.

This chain joins TRBV4-2 and TRBJ2-5; D may be TRBD2 (6 bases). Germline V gene data show CDR1 as LGHNA and CDR2 as YNFKEQ. The CDR3 totals 15 residues. V was clipped by 6 bases and J by 2 bases, with 16 bases between them. The CDR3 loop reads CASSPSRGPQETQYF. CDR3 nucleotide sequence: TGTGCCAGCAGTCCCTCGCGGGGCCCACAAGAGACCCAGTACTTC.

The chain is built from TRBV5-1 and TRBJ2-7; 7 bases align to TRBD1. V was clipped by 4 bases and J by 5 bases; unmatched bases: 12. The germline CDR1 and CDR2 sequences are SGHRS and YFSETQ. This CDR3 spans 15 amino acids. The CDR3 is CASSPTTGSGHEQYF. The DNA for the CDR3 is TGCGCCAGCAGCCCAACGACAGGGTCCGGCCACGAGCAGTACTTC.

The rearrangement uses TRBV11-2 and TRBJ2-3; a possible D gene is TRBD2 (7 bases). V gave up 5 bases and J gave up 4 bases, with 19 bases separating them. Per germline, CDR1 SGHAT and CDR2 FQNNGV. This CDR3 contains 16 residues. CDR3 loop: CASSIYLGGASDTQYF. In DNA form, the CDR3 reads TGTGCCAGCAGCATATATCTTGGGGGGGCCTCAGATACGCAGTATTTT.

The chain carries TRBV9 and TRBJ2-6; a possible D gene is TRBD2 (6 bases). The V gene lost 7 bases and the J gene lost 3 bases, with 8 bases spanning the gap. CDR1 and CDR2 (germline): SGDLS, YYNGEE. This CDR3 contains 13 residues. The CDR3 region is CASGGSGANVLTF. CDR3 in DNA: TGTGCCAGCGGGGGGAGTGGGGCCAACGTCCTGACTTTC.

The V call is TRBV7-2, the J call TRBJ1-2; TRBD1 aligns across 7 bases. Trimming took 4 bases from V and 4 from J; bases not matched to a gene: 6. Germline V lookup: CDR1 SGHTA, CDR2 FQGNSA. The CDR3 loop spans 14 amino acids. CDR3 in amino acids: CASSWDSLFYGYTF. DNA for the CDR3: TGTGCCAGCAGCTGGGACAGCCTTTTCTATGGCTACACCTTC.

The CDR3 is CASSSQGYGYTF. The CDR3 DNA follows: TGTGCCAGCAGCTCGCAGGGGTATGGCTACACCTTC. The chain is built from TRBV5-6 and TRBJ1-2; TRBD1 might be the D (6 bases). Germline-derived CDR1 and CDR2 are SGHDT and YYEEEE. V lost 3 bases, J lost 5 bases, and 8 bases lay in between. This CDR3 spans 12 amino acids.

V is TRBV10-3 and J is TRBJ1-5; D call uncertain. The V and J ends lost 0 bases and 7 bases respectively, with 13 bases between them. The CDR3 length is 15 residues. Germline-derived CDR1 and CDR2 are ENHRY and SYGVKD. The CDR3 loop reads CAISESHGSGQPQHF. The CDR3 region has the DNA TGTGCCATCAGTGAGTCCCACGGGAGCGGGCAGCCCCAGCATTTT.

This clone was detected only a few times. V usage is TRBV5-1 and J usage is TRBJ1-1, with D perhaps TRBD1 (5 bases). The CDR3 totals 15 residues. V lost 4 bases to trimming and J lost 1 base, with 14 bases between them. The germline CDR1 and CDR2 sequences are SGHRS and YFSETQ. Here the CDR3 DNA reads TGCGCCAGCAGCCTGACGGCGGGGCAGAACACTGAAGCTTTCTTT. Residues: CASSLTAGQNTEAFF.

This clone was recorded once. CDR3 coding DNA: TGTGCCAGCAGTGAGTCTACGGGAGATCAGCCCCAGCATTTT. Translated: CASSESTGDQPQHF. This chain uses TRBV2 with TRBJ1-5; D is ambiguous. V was shortened by 3 bases and J by 5 bases, with 11 bases between the two germline ends. CDR1 SNHLY and CDR2 FYNNEI come from the germline V gene. This CDR3 spans 14 amino acids.

This chain uses TRBV29-1 with TRBJ2-3; D is perhaps TRBD1 (6 bases). From germline, CDR1 is SQVTM and CDR2 ANQGSEA. Trimming took off 3 bases at V and 4 bases at J, with 8 bases between the two ends. CDR3 size: 12 residues. The CDR3 protein is CSVDQGSDTQYF. In nucleotides, the CDR3 is TGCAGCGTTGATCAGGGGTCAGATACGCAGTATTTT.

This chain links TRBV7-7 with TRBJ2-5; TRBD1 agrees at 7 bases. Germline CDR1 and CDR2: SSHAT and FNYEAQ (reference sequence). Trimming took 4 bases from V and 5 from J; bases not matched to a gene: 4. The CDR3 length is 13 residues. The CDR3 region is CASSSGGRETQYF. In nucleotides, the CDR3 is TGTGCCAGCAGCTCAGGGGGTCGGGAGACCCAGTACTTC.

V is TRBV2 and J is TRBJ1-2; TRBD1 matches at 7 bases. CDR1 and CDR2 from the germline V gene are SNHLY and FYNNEI. The CDR3 sequence is 13 residues long. V dropped 7 bases and J dropped 1; count of bases not matched to a gene: 3. CDR3 loop: CASKRDSNYGYTF. The DNA for the CDR3 is TGTGCCAGCAAGAGGGACAGTAACTATGGCTACACCTTC.

This clone was detected a few times. The CDR3 loop reads CASTPTGVYEQYF. DNA of the CDR3: TGTGCCAGCACCCCGACAGGGGTGTACGAGCAGTACTTC. The genes are TRBV11-2 and TRBJ2-7; 8 bases match TRBD1. In germline, CDR1 is SGHAT, CDR2 FQNNGV. V lost 7 bases and J lost 4; bases outside the gene matches: 6. The CDR3 has 13 residues.

The rearrangement joins TRBV6-4 to TRBJ1-2; TRBD1 matches at 7 bases. Germline CDR1 and CDR2: MRHNA and SNTAGT. There are 14 residues in the CDR3. V trimming: 8 bases; J trimming: 2 bases; junction bases outside the gene matches: 8. CDR3: CASRYQQGNYGYTF. In DNA form, the CDR3 reads TGTGCCAGCCGTTACCAACAGGGGAACTATGGCTACACCTTC.

The V gene is TRBV5-1, the J gene TRBJ1-4, with TRBD1 identical over 12 bases. Trimming at V came to 0 bases and at J to 2 bases, leaving 5 bases not matched to a gene. The CDR3 is 18 amino acids. Germline CDR1 is SGHRS and CDR2 is YFSETQ. CDR3 loop: CASSLGGQGAHTNEKLFF. CDR3 in DNA: TGCGCCAGCAGCTTGGGGGGACAGGGGGCGCACACTAATGAAAAACTGTTTTTT.

The V call is TRBV5-4, the J call TRBJ1-2, with D maybe TRBD1 (6 bases). This CDR3 is 13 amino acids long. CDR1 is SGHNT and CDR2 is YYREEE in the germline V gene (reference sequence). Trimming removed 5 bases at V and 8 bases at J, with 16 bases between. The CDR3 loop reads CASSNDRIIGYTF. The DNA of the CDR3 is TGTGCCAGCAGTAATGACAGGATTATAGGCTACACCTTC.

The chain joins TRBV7-2 to TRBJ2-3; 10 nucleotides match TRBD1. J gave up 5 bases and V 5 bases, and 7 bases lay outside the gene matches. The CDR3 spans 15 residues. In germline, CDR1 is SGHTA, CDR2 FQGNSA. For the CDR3, the DNA is TGTGCCAGCAGCAGGGGGACAGGGGTAATAGATACGCAGTATTTT. This gives the protein CASSRGTGVIDTQYF.

V is TRBV7-2 and J is TRBJ2-5, with D possibly being TRBD2 (7 bases). V was trimmed by 1 base and J by 4 bases, leaving 16 bases between them. CDR1 is SGHTA and CDR2 is FQGNSA in the germline V gene. The CDR3 has 16 residues. The CDR3 coding sequence is TGTGCCAGCAGCTTAGACGGGCGGGGGCAGTCAGAGACCCAGTACTTC. Residues: CASSLDGRGQSETQYF.

J is TRBJ1-1 and V is TRBV18; D call uncertain. The CDR3 length is 14 residues. V was clipped by 6 bases and J by 5 bases, with 16 bases between them. Germline CDR1 and CDR2: KGHSH and LQKENI. The DNA for the CDR3 is TGTGCCAGCTCTCCCGAAACTATGAGGACTGAAGCTTTCTTT. Amino acids: CASSPETMRTEAFF.

Worth noting for this clone: The junction departs from germline at one end; a sequencing error may be responsible. This chain uses TRBV20-1 with TRBJ2-7; TRBD2 is a possible D gene (6 bases). This CDR3 is built from 11 residues. Germline assignment: CDR1 DFQATT and CDR2 SNEGSKA (reference sequence). CDR3 in amino acids: CSARDGGLGTF. The CDR3, as DNA: TGCAGTGCTAGAGACGGAGGGCTCGGCACCTTC.

This clone has just a few counts. The chain links TRBV6-6 to TRBJ1-1; D may be TRBD1 (6 bases). The germline V and J ends were trimmed by 3 bases and 7 bases, with 15 bases remaining between them. The CDR3 has 14 residues. Per the germline V gene, CDR1 is MNHNY and CDR2 is SVGAGI (reference sequence). The CDR3 loop reads CASSYIGGGGEAFF. The CDR3 DNA is TGTGCCAGCAGTTATATAGGGGGAGGGGGTGAAGCTTTCTTT.

The gene calls are TRBV7-3 and TRBJ2-3, with 7 bases identical to TRBD2. The germline V gene has CDR1 SGHTA and CDR2 FQGTGA. V trimming: 5 bases; J trimming: 4 bases; junction bases outside the gene matches: 6. The CDR3 covers 14 residues. CDR3 coding DNA: TGTGCCAGCAGCGCCCAGCGGGACGCAGATACGCAGTATTTT. It translates to CASSAQRDADTQYF.